This entry describes one T cell receptor beta chain. Its antigen is not known. A second roughly 7 to 12 cycle PCR used barcoded and J-beta primers. Sequencing of every sample gave 3 million or more CDR3-containing paired-end reads. Via MiXCR, TCRdb re-called the 5' RACE reads, giving one row per CDR3 protein. The sample consists of 910,000 or so distinct CDR3 sequences, roughly 51% of them appearing once. Caucasian individuals from Russia who were healthy and aged roughly 6 to 95 acted as donors. The data originate from a study of blood T cells in healthy people across ages. Findings and limits, study-wide: Roughly linear declines in TCR beta diversity per million T cells occurred with age. Higher diversity and more naive CD4+ cells were features of long-lived donors, compared to aged donors.

CDR3 length: 15 amino acids. J was trimmed by 6 bases and V by 4 bases; bases with no gene match: 7. Germline V gene lookup returns CDR1 SQVTM and CDR2 ANQGSEA. The chain carries TRBV29-1 and TRBJ2-3, with 13 bases fitting TRBD2. Sequenced input: blood. This TCR came from a woman in her fifties or sixties in good health. CDR3 coding DNA: TGCAGCGTTGTTTATGGGACTAGCGGGAAGGATACGCAGTATTTT. Its protein is CSVVYGTSGKDTQYF.